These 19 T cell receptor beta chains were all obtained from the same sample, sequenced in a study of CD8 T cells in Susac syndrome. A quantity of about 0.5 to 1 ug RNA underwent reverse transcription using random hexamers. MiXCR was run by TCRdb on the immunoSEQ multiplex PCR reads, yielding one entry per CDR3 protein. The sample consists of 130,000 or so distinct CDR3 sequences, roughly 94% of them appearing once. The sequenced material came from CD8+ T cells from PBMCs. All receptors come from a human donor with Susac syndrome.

Here the CDR3 reads CASSLDAAGQFF. The CDR3 DNA reads as TGTGCCAGCAGCTTGGACGCGGCGGGGCAGTTCTTC. The chain carries TRBV5-4 and TRBJ2-1, with D maybe TRBD2 (5 bases). Per the germline V gene, CDR1 is SGHNT and CDR2 is YYREEE (reference sequence). The CDR3 has 12 residues. The V end was cut by 0 bases, the J end by 12 bases, with 10 bases between.

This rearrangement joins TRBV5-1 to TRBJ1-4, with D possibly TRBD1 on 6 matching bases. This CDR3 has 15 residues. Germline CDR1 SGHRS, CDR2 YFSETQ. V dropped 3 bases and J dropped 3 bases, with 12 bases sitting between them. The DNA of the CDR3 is TGCGCCAGCAGCTGGGGGCAGGGCTCTAATGAAAAACTGTTTTTT. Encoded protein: CASSWGQGSNEKLFF.

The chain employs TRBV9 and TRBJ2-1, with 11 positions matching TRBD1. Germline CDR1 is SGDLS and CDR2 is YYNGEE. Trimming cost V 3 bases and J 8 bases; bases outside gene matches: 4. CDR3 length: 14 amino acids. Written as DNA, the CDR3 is TGTGCCAGCAGCGAAAGGACAGGGGGCTATGAGCAGTTCTTC. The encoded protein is CASSERTGGYEQFF.

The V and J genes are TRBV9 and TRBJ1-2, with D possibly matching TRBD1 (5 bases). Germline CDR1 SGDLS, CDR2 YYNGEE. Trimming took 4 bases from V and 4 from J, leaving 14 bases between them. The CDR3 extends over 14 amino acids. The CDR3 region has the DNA TGTGCCAGCAGCTCCGGACACGGGGGCTATGGCTACACCTTC. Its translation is CASSSGHGGYGYTF.

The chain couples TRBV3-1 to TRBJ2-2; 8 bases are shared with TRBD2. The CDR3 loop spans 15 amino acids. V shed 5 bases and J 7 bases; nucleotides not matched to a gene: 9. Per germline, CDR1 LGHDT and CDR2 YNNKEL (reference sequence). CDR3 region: CASSSGTSSHGELFF. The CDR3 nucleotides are TGTGCCAGCAGCTCCGGGACTAGTTCCCACGGGGAGCTGTTTTTT. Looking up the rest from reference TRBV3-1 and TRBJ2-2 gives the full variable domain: DTAVSQTPKYLVTQMGNDKSIKCEQNLGHDTMYWYKQDSKKFLKIMFSYNNKELIINETVPNRFSPKSPDKAHLNLHINSLELGDSAVYFCASSSGTSSHGELFFGEGSRLTVL.

In nucleotides, the CDR3 is TGTGCCAGCAGCTGGGCAGGGACAGGGGGGAATGAGCAGTTCTTC. This gives the protein CASSWAGTGGNEQFF. This chain joins TRBV7-9 and TRBJ2-1, with 11 bases aligning to TRBD1. V was clipped by 4 bases and J by 7 bases; unmatched bases: 6. The CDR3 is 15 residues long. CDR1 and CDR2 (germline): SEHNR, FQNEAQ (reference sequence). Filled out from reference TRBV7-9 and TRBJ2-1, the complete variable domain reads DTGVSQNPRHKITKRGQNVTFRCDPISEHNRLYWYRQTLGQGPEFLTYFQNEAQLEKSRLLSDRFSAERPKGSFSTLEIQRTEQGDSAMYLCASSWAGTGGNEQFFGPGTRLTVL.

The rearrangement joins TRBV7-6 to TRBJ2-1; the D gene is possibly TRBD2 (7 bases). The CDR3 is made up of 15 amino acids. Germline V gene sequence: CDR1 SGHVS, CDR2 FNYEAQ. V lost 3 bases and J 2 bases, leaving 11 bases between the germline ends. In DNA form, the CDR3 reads TGTGCCAGCAGCTTGTCGGGGGGCGCCTACAATGAGCAGTTCTTC. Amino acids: CASSLSGGAYNEQFF.

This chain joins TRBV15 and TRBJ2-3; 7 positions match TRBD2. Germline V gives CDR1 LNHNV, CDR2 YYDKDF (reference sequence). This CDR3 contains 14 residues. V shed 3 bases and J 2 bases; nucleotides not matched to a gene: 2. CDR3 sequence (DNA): TGTGCCACCAGCAGCGGGGGGTCCACAGATACGCAGTATTTT. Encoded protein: CATSSGGSTDTQYF.

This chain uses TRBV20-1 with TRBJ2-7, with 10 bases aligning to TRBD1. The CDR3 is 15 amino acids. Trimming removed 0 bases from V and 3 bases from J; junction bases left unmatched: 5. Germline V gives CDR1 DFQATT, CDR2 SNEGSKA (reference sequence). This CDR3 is CSARDLDRGIYEQYF. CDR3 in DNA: TGCAGTGCTAGAGATCTGGACAGGGGGATCTACGAGCAGTACTTC.

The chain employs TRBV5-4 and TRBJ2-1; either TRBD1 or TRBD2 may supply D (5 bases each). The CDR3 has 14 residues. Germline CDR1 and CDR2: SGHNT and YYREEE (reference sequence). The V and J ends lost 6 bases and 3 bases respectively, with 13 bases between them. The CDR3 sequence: CASTPGRDYNEQFF. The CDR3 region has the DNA TGTGCCAGCACCCCGGGACGGGACTACAATGAGCAGTTCTTC.

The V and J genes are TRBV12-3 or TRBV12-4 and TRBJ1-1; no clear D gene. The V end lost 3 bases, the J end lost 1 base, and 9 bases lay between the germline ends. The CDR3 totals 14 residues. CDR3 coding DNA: TGTGCCAGCAGTTTCGGGGTGGGGAACACTGAAGCTTTCTTT. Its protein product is CASSFGVGNTEAFF.

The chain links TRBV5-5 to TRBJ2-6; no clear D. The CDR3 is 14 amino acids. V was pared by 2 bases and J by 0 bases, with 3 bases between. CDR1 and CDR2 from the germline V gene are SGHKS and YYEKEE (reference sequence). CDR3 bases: TGTGCCAGCAGCTTCTACTCTGGGGCCAACGTCCTGACTTTC. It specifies CASSFYSGANVLTF.

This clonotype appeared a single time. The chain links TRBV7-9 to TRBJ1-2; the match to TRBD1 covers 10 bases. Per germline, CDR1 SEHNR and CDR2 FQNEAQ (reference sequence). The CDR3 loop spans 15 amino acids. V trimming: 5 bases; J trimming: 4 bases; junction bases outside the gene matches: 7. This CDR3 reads CASSADRGEGYGYTF. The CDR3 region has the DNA TGTGCCAGCAGCGCGGACAGGGGGGAGGGCTATGGCTACACCTTC.

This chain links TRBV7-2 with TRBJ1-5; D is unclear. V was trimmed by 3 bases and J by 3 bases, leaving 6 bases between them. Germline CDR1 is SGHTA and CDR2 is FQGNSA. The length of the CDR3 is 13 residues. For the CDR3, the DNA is TGTGCCAGCAGCTTTGACTTCAATCAGCCCCAGCATTTT. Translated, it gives CASSFDFNQPQHF.

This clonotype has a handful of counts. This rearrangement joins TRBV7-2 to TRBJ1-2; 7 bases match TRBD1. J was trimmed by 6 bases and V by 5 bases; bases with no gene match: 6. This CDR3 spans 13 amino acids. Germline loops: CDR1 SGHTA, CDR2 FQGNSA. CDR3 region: CASSMQGEDGYTF. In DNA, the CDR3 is TGTGCCAGCAGCATGCAGGGGGAAGATGGCTACACCTTC.

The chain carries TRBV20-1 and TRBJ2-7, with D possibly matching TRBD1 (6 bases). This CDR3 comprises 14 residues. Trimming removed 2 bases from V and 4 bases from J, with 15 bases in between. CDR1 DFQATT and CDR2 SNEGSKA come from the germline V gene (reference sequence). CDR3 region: CSARTTGTPYEQYF. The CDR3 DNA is TGCAGTGCTAGAACAACCGGGACACCTTACGAGCAGTACTTC.

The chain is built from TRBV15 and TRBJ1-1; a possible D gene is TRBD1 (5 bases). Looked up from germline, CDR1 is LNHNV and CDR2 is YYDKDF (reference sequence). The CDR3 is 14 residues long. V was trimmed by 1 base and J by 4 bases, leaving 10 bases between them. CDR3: CATSRARDGTEAFF. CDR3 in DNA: TGTGCCACCAGCAGAGCCAGGGACGGCACTGAAGCTTTCTTT.

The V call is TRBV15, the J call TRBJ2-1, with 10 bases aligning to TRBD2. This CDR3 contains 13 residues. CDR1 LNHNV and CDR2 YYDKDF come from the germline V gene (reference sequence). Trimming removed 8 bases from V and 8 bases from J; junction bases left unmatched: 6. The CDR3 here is CATQAGGPHEQFF. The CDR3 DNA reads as TGTGCCACCCAAGCGGGGGGGCCTCATGAGCAGTTCTTC. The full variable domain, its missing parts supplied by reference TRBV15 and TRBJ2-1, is DAMVIQNPRYQVTQFGKPVTLSCSQTLNHNVMYWYQQKSSQAPKLLFHYYDKDFNNEADTPDNFQSRRPNTSFCFLDIRSPGLGDTAMYLCATQAGGPHEQFFGPGTRLTVL.

The CDR3 DNA follows: TGTGCCACCCAGGAGGGCGCCATTCAGTACTTC. Its translation is CATQEGAIQYF. The chain is built from TRBV27 and TRBJ2-4, with D possibly TRBD2 on 6 matching bases. The CDR3 contains 11 residues. Germline values: CDR1 MNHEY, CDR2 SMNVEV (reference sequence). Deletions cut 10 bases from V and 9 bases from J, with 13 bases between.